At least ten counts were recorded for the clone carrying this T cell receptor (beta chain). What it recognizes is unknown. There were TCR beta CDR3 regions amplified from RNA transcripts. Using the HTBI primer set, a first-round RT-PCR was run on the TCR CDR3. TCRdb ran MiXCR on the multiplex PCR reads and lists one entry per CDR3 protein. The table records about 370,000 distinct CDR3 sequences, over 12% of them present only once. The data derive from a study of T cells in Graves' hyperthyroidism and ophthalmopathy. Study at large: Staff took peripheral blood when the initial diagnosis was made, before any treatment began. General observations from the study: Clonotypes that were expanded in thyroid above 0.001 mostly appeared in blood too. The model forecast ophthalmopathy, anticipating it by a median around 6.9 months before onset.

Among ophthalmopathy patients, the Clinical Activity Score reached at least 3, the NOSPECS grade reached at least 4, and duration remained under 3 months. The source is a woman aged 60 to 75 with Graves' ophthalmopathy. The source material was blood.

CDR3 in amino acids: CAWTPRRQQYGYTF. CDR3 DNA: TGTGCCTGGACCCCCCGGCGACAGCAATATGGCTACACCTTC. The chain links TRBV30 to TRBJ1-2; the D gene is possibly TRBD1 (5 bases). Trimming removed 4 bases at V and 5 bases at J, with 17 bases between. The germline V gene has CDR1 GTSNPN and CDR2 SVGIG (reference sequence). This CDR3 is 14 amino acids long.